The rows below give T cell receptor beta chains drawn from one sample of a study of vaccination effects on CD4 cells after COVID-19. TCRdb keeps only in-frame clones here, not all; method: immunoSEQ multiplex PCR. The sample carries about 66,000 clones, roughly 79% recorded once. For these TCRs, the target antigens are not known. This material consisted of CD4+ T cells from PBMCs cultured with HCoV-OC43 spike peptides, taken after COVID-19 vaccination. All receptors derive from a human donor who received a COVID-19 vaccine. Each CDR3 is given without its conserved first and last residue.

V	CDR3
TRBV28	AIQGADGDTQY
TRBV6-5	ASTKGGRVSGYT
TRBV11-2	ASSFILSGANVLT
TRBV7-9	ASSLRGGNTGELF
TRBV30	AWSRLGGTGELF
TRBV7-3	ASSLTKGSNTEAF
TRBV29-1	SVEDREGETQY
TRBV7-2	ASSLEGARGYT
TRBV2	AGTQGAEAYGYT
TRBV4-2	ASSQGEGKNGYT
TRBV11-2	ASSGSANEKLF
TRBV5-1	ASSLASNSGNTIY
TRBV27	ASSPLRGANQADTQY
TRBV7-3	ASSLAGTSGLDTQY
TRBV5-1	ASSMTGGAYGYT
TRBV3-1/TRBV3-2	ASRHGGGYT
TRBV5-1	ASSSDWAQF
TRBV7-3	ASSLTGLGLAGASTDTQY
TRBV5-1	ASSLEIVSYGNTIY
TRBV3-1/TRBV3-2	ASSQPSGGGNEQF
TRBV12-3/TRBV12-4	ASSAGRGKY
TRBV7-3	ASSPPGLTGELF
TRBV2	ASSVGLNSPLH
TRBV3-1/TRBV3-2	ASSQGTSGAYNEQF
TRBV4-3	ASSQDPGLTPQH
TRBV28	ASKLLFGNTQY
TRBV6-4	ASSARDGGSPLH
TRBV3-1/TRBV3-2	ASRRDSETQY
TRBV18	ASSPILAGQYNEQF
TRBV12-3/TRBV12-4	ASSLSSQGGYT
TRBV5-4	ASSSAGSQETQY
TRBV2	ASRADREGRNIQY
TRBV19	ASSIAPPGTSGQETQY
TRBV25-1	ASIGTANTEAF
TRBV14	ASSQYPANVLT
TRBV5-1	ASSLDYQGGTDTQY
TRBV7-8	ASSPYRSSNYGYT
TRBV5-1	ASSSRYGTSGTHSTDTQY
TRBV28	ASRRDRATGELF
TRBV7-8	ASSPGGFGYT
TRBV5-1	ASSWDLRETQY